These 9 T cell receptor beta chains originate from one sample sequenced in a study of T cell clones after liver transplantation. Here immunoSEQ multiplex PCR was the method, and the copy in TCRdb shows in-frame clones only, minus some. Of some 110,000 clones listed, 75% to 95% are singletons. The sample was CD4+ T cells from blood, taken 12 months after liver transplant. The receptor set was obtained from a human patient who received a liver transplant. The T cells may come from the graft donor.

V gene TRBV27 combines with J gene TRBJ1-5; TRBD1 might be the D (6 bases). Deletions cut 0 bases from V and 9 bases from J, with 12 bases between. Germline loops: CDR1 MNHEY, CDR2 SMNVEV (reference sequence). This CDR3 region has 14 residues. Here the CDR3 DNA reads TGTGCCAGCAGTTTATCGACAGGTGGAGGGCCCCAGCATTTT. The encoded protein is CASSLSTGGGPQHF.

Only one count was recorded for this clone. The CDR3 here is CASSLGQSSYEQYF. The CDR3 DNA sequence: TGTGCCAGCAGCTTAGGACAGAGCTCCTACGAGCAGTACTTC. J is TRBJ2-7 and V is TRBV11-3; D is possibly TRBD1 (5 bases). The germline CDR1 and CDR2 sequences are SGHNT and YENEEA. V was pared by 1 base and J by 0 bases, with 7 bases between. The CDR3 totals 14 residues.

The V call is TRBV27, the J call TRBJ2-2, with 7 bases matching TRBD2. The CDR3 runs 16 residues. The germline CDR1 and CDR2 sequences are MNHEY and SMNVEV (reference sequence). V lost 2 bases, J lost 3 bases, and 6 bases stayed unmatched. This CDR3 reads CASSLRASGYTGELFF. Written as DNA, the CDR3 is TGTGCCAGCAGTTTAAGGGCTAGCGGCTACACCGGGGAGCTGTTTTTT.

The gene calls are TRBV19 and TRBJ2-3, with TRBD2 matching over 8 bases. The germline gives CDR1 LNHDA, CDR2 SQIVND (reference sequence). The CDR3 sequence is 16 residues long. With 3 bases clipped from V and 3 bases from J, the junction kept 8 bases outside the gene matches. The DNA for the CDR3 is TGTGCCAGTAGTATTGGAAGCGGGAGTAAGACAGATACGCAGTATTTT. Translating gives CASSIGSGSKTDTQYF.

The chain joins TRBV7-3 to TRBJ2-7; TRBD2 matches 9 bases. V shed 2 bases and J 3 bases; nucleotides not matched to a gene: 5. The CDR3 totals 15 residues. Per germline, CDR1 SGHTA and CDR2 FQGTGA. The DNA for the CDR3 is TGTGCCAGCAGCTTAGGTCCTAGCGGGAACTACGAGCAGTACTTC. Translation: CASSLGPSGNYEQYF.

This sequence joins TRBV7-9 and TRBJ2-6; D ambiguous. CDR1 and CDR2 from the germline V gene are SEHNR and FQNEAQ (reference sequence). The CDR3 has 16 amino acids. Trimming pared 5 bases from V and 4 bases from J, leaving 15 bases between. DNA of the CDR3: TGTGCCAGCAGCCCCGACGGCCCCGGGGGGGCCAACGTCCTGACTTTC. It translates to CASSPDGPGGANVLTF.

V is TRBV7-8 and J is TRBJ2-7; perhaps TRBD1 as D (7 bases). Trimming pared 4 bases from V and 2 bases from J, leaving 18 bases between. The CDR3 extends over 16 amino acids. Germline CDR1 reads SGHVS; CDR2 reads FQNEAQ. The CDR3 here is CASSWGAAGGTYEQYF. CDR3 DNA: TGTGCCAGCAGCTGGGGGGCCGCAGGGGGAACCTACGAGCAGTACTTC.

This clone was seen more than once but under ten times. The genes are TRBV5-4 and TRBJ1-3; D possibly corresponds to TRBD1 (6 bases). Trimming cost V 4 bases and J 4 bases, with 12 bases left between them. This CDR3 has 14 amino acids. CDR1 SGHNT and CDR2 YYREEE come from the germline V gene (reference sequence). CDR3 region: CASSAQGSGNTIYF. The DNA of the CDR3 is TGTGCCAGCAGCGCACAGGGTTCAGGAAACACCATATATTTT.

The J gene is TRBJ2-7, the V gene TRBV6-5; D gene unclear. The CDR3 totals 13 residues. Trimming pared 5 bases from V and 2 bases from J, leaving 10 bases between. Germline V gene data show CDR1 as MNHEY and CDR2 as SVGAGI. CDR3 sequence (DNA): TGTGCCAGCAGTGGGGTAGGGACCTACGAGCAGTACTTC. Protein: CASSGVGTYEQYF.